What follows is one T cell receptor (beta chain) and its context. No antigen is known for it. This specimen comes from a study of shared clonotypes between healthy human individuals. The study's findings and limits: Researchers sampled only blood; tissue repertoires likely differ.

The germline CDR1 and CDR2 sequences are LNHDA and SQIVND (reference sequence). The CDR3 runs 15 residues. V shed 4 bases, J shed 10 bases, and the junction held 5 bases outside the gene matches. Evenly divided among several immunoSEQ plates was the genomic DNA of each subset. Assay used: immunoSEQ multiplex PCR; TCRdb lists only in-frame clones, some missing. The table records fewer than 1.8 million clones, about 98.5% of them present only once. Donors were healthy HIV-negative adults without recent acute infections or vaccinations. CD4+ cells underwent separation, giving CD45RA+ naive and CD45RA-negative memory subsets.

V is TRBV19 and J is TRBJ2-1, with 15 bases matching TRBD2. Sequencing input: naive CD4+ T cells sorted from blood. The subset was: CD45RA+ positively selected. The sequence came from a man younger than 40 in good health. The CDR3 sequence is CASSTGLAGGWEQFF. The CDR3 region has the DNA TGTGCCAGTAGTACAGGACTAGCGGGAGGGTGGGAGCAGTTCTTC.